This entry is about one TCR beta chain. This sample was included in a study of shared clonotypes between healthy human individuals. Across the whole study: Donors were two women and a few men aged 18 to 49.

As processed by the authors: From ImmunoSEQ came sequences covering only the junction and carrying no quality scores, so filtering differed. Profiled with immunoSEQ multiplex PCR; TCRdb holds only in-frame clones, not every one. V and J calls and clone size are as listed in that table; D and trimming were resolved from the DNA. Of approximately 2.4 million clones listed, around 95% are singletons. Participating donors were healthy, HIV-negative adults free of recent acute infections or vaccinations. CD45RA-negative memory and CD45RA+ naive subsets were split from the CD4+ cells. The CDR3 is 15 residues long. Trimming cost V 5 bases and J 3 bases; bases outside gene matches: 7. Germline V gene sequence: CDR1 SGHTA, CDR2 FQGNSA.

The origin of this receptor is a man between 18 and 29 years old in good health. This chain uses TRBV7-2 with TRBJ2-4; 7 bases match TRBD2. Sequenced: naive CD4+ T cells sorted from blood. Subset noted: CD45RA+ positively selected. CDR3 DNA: TGTGCCAGCAGCACCGAGGCGGGGGACAAAAACATTCAGTACTTC. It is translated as CASSTEAGDKNIQYF. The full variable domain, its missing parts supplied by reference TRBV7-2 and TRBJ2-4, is GAGVSQSPSNKVTEKGKDVELRCDPISGHTALYWYRQSLGQGLEFLIYFQGNSAPDKSGLPSDRFSAERTGGSVSTLTIQRTQQEDSAVYLCASSTEAGDKNIQYFGAGTRLSVL.